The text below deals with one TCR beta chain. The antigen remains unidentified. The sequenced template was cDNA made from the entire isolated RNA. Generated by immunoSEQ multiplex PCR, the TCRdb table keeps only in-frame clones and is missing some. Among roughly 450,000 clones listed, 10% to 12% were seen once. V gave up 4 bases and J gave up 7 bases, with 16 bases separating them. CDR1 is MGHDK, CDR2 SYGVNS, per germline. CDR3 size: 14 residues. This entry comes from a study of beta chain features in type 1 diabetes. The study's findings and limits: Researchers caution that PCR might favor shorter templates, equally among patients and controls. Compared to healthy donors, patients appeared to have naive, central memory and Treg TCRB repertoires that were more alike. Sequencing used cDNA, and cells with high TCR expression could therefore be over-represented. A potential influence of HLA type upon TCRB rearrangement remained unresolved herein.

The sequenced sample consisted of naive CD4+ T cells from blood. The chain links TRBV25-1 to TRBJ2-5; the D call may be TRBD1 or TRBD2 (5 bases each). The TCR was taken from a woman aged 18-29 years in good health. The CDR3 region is CASSATVGDWTQYF. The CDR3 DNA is TGTGCCAGCAGTGCGACAGTGGGGGATTGGACCCAGTACTTC.